The clone carrying this T cell receptor (beta chain) was recorded many times. What it binds is unknown. Germline assignment: CDR1 SGHNT and CDR2 YENEEA. This CDR3 has 12 amino acids. The V end lost 8 bases, the J end lost 3 bases, and 11 bases lay between the germline ends. TCRbeta library preparation incorporated unique molecular identifiers. TCRdb reprocessed the PCR reads via MiXCR and lists one record per CDR3 protein. The repertoire has approximately 240,000 distinct CDR3 sequences, roughly a tenth of them found once; the top ten carry 28%. This entry belongs to a study of T-cell reconstitution after alpha-beta-depleted transplantation in children. Whole-study findings and limits: It was newly produced T cells that mostly accounted for T-cell counts and diversity one year after transplant. Reportedly, only several hundred clones from non-depleted graft cells drove alpha-beta T-cell counts at about two months.

This chain uses TRBV11-3 with TRBJ2-7; D not resolved. The sample was PBMCs, taken before TCRalphabeta/CD19-depleted stem cell transplant. The origin of this receptor is a child under two years old with acute myeloid leukemia, due to receive a stem cell transplant. This CDR3 reads CASSGGVYEQYF. For the CDR3, the DNA is TGTGCCAGCTCTGGCGGTGTCTACGAGCAGTACTTC.